This note documents a single T cell receptor beta chain sequence. The antigen is undetermined. This sample was taken from a study of cytomegalovirus exposure and HLA in healthy donors. The wider study: Early release data held 85 million or so unique TCRs from HLA-typed donors.

CDR1 and CDR2 from the germline V gene are MNHEY and SVGAGI. This CDR3 is 15 amino acids long. V gave up 6 bases and J gave up 9 bases; unmatched junction bases: 9. Study-wide points: Among TCR beta chains, those listed as cytomegalovirus-associated numbered some 160. What TCR beta sequences reportedly achieved was accurate prediction of HLA-A and HLA-B alleles in most subjects.

The PCR was carried out with 60 Vbeta primers and 13 Jbeta primers. Assay used: immunoSEQ multiplex PCR; TCRdb lists only in-frame clones, some missing. This sample has 240,000 or so clones, with roughly four fifths found just once. The clonotype comes from a woman aged 60 to 75 in good health and CMV-seropositive. The chain uses TRBV6-5 and TRBJ1-3, with 12 bases matching TRBD1. The sequenced sample was PBMCs. This CDR3 is CASRTPGQGAGTIYF. The CDR3 bases are TGTGCCAGCAGGACTCCGGGACAGGGGGCCGGCACCATATATTTT.